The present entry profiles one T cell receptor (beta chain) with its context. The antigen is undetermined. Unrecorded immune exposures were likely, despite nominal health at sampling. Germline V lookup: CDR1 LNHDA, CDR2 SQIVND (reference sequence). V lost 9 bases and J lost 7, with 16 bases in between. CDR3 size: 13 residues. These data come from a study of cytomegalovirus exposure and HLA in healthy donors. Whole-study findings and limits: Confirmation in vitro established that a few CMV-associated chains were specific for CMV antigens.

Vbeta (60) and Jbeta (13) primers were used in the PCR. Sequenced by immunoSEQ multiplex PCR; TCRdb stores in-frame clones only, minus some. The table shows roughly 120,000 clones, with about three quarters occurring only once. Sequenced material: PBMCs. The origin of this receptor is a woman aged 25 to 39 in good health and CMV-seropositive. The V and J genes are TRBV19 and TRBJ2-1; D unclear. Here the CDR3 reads CASRLWSTNEQFF. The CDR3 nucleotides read TGTGCCAGCCGCCTGTGGTCAACAAATGAGCAGTTCTTC.